This entry lists 5 T cell receptor beta chains sequenced from one sample in a study of technical replicates of blood from several donors. Only in-frame clones appear in the TCRdb table, and some are missing; sequencing was by immunoSEQ multiplex PCR. Of approximately 41,000 clones detected, roughly 96% appear once; the ten largest clones hold about 0.38%. The sequencing sample was made of T cells isolated from PBMCs. The receptors come from a human donor in good health.

The chain combines TRBV7-8 with TRBJ1-4, with no clear D. CDR3 length equals 16 residues. Germline V gives CDR1 SGHVS, CDR2 FQNEAQ. The V end lost 2 bases, the J end lost 6 bases, and 16 bases lay between the germline ends. DNA for the CDR3: TGTGCCAGCAGCTTACCAAGACCCGGAGGTGATGAAAAACTGTTTTTT. This encodes CASSLPRPGGDEKLFF. The full variable domain, with the rest looked up from reference TRBV7-8 and TRBJ1-4, is GAGVSQSPRYKVAKRGQDVALRCDPISGHVSLFWYQQALGQGPEFLTYFQNEAQLDKSGLPSDRFFAERPEGSVSTLKIQRTQQEDSAVYLCASSLPRPGGDEKLFFGSGTQLSVL.

The chain recombines TRBV6-5 with TRBJ1-3; perhaps TRBD1 as D (5 bases). The CDR3 covers 14 residues. Germline CDR1 reads MNHEY; CDR2 reads SVGAGI. Trimming took 4 bases from V and 4 from J, leaving 11 bases between them. As DNA, the CDR3 is TGTGCCAGCAGTTCCGGGCAGGGCGGAAACACCATATATTTT. It yields the protein CASSSGQGGNTIYF.

The rearrangement joins TRBV7-9 to TRBJ2-7; 12 bases align to TRBD2. V trimming: 5 bases; J trimming: 5 bases; junction bases outside the gene matches: 7. This CDR3 has 15 residues. Germline lookup yields CDR1 SEHNR and CDR2 FQNEAQ (reference sequence). The CDR3 region has the DNA TGTGCCAGCAGCCTACTAGCGGGAGGTCGAGACGAGCAGTACTTC. This gives the protein CASSLLAGGRDEQYF. Supplemented by reference TRBV7-9 and TRBJ2-7, the full variable domain reads DTGVSQNPRHKITKRGQNVTFRCDPISEHNRLYWYRQTLGQGPEFLTYFQNEAQLEKSRLLSDRFSAERPKGSFSTLEIQRTEQGDSAMYLCASSLLAGGRDEQYFGPGTRLTVT.

V and J are TRBV4-2 and TRBJ2-2; perhaps TRBD1 as D (6 bases). Germline CDR1 LGHNA, CDR2 YNFKEQ. The CDR3 is 17 amino acids. Trimming pared 4 bases from V and 8 bases from J, leaving 23 bases between. CDR3 bases: TGTGCCAGCAGCCGTAATCTCGGACAGAACAACCCTGGGGAGCTGTTTTTT. This sequence encodes CASSRNLGQNNPGELFF.

The gene calls are TRBV6-5 and TRBJ2-1; D is undetermined. Trimming shortened V by 4 bases and J by 4 bases, and 2 bases separated the two germline ends. The CDR3 loop spans 11 amino acids. Germline assignment: CDR1 MNHEY and CDR2 SVGAGI. This chain's CDR3 is CASSLYNEQFF. The CDR3 DNA sequence: TGTGCCAGCAGTTTATACAATGAGCAGTTCTTC.